This entry lists 23 T cell receptor beta chains sequenced from one sample in a study of T cells in Graves' hyperthyroidism and ophthalmopathy. Amplified TCR beta CDR3 regions came from RNA transcripts. The HTBI primer set served for first-round RT-PCR of the TCR CDR3. TCRdb reprocessed the multiplex PCR reads via MiXCR and lists one record per CDR3 protein. This table holds 220,000 or so distinct CDR3 sequences, 16% found once. Sequencing was done on a sample of blood. These receptors were taken from a young woman with Graves' ophthalmopathy.

This clonotype came up many times. The chain combines TRBV28 with TRBJ1-2; no reliable D call. The V gene's germline CDR1 is MDHEN and CDR2 SYDVKM. The CDR3 extends over 12 amino acids. V lost 11 bases to trimming and J lost 8 bases, with 18 bases between them. The CDR3 is CAYIPDWGGYTF. The CDR3 bases are TGTGCCTATATTCCGGACTGGGGAGGCTACACCTTC.

This sequence joins TRBV6-2 or TRBV6-3 and TRBJ1-5; 11 positions match TRBD1. V was pared by 2 bases and J by 9 bases, with 18 bases of the junction left unmatched. CDR1 and CDR2 (germline): MNHEY, SVGEGT. The CDR3 runs to 19 residues. In nucleotides, the CDR3 is TGTGCCAGCAGTTACCGCTCCGGCTCCGGGACAGGGGGGGAACGGCCCCAGCATTTT. Translating gives CASSYRSGSGTGGERPQHF.

This clonotype was seen many times. The rearrangement links TRBV4-1 to TRBJ2-1; 10 positions match TRBD2. The J segment lost 5 bases and the V segment lost 3 bases, leaving 10 bases of the junction unmatched. Germline-derived CDR1 and CDR2 are MGHRA and YSYEKL. The CDR3 covers 17 residues. CDR3 coding DNA: TGCGCCAGCAGCCATAACACCGGGACTAGCGTGCACAATGAGCAGTTCTTC. It encodes CASSHNTGTSVHNEQFF.

The table lists this clonotype with many counts. The chain combines TRBV6-1 with TRBJ2-2, with 10 bases aligning to TRBD1. V was pared by 7 bases and J by 7 bases, with 6 bases of the junction left unmatched. CDR1 is MNHNS and CDR2 is SASEGT in the germline V gene. The CDR3 has 14 amino acids. CDR3 DNA sequence: TGTGCCAGCACTAGGACAGGGGGGGTCGGGGAGCTGTTTTTT. Protein: CASTRTGGVGELFF.

The sample holds many counts of this clonotype. The J gene is TRBJ1-4, the V gene TRBV4-1; no clear D gene. This CDR3 has 13 amino acids. The V end lost 2 bases, the J end lost 7 bases, and 8 bases lay between the germline ends. Looked up from germline, CDR1 is MGHRA and CDR2 is YSYEKL. The CDR3 spells CASSQISVEKLFF. CDR3 DNA sequence: TGCGCCAGCAGCCAAATCAGTGTTGAAAAACTGTTTTTT.

There are many counts of this clonotype. Here the CDR3 reads CASSLEGGQDRFWNTEAFF. For the CDR3, the DNA is TGTGCCAGCAGCTTAGAGGGTGGACAGGACCGCTTCTGGAACACTGAAGCTTTCTTT. The chain links TRBV7-2 to TRBJ1-1; 7 bases align to TRBD1. CDR1 is SGHTA and CDR2 is FQGNSA in the germline V gene. This CDR3 is built from 19 residues. The junction had 15 bases not matched to a gene; V was cut back by 1 base and J by 1 base.

This clonotype was observed many times. The rearrangement joins TRBV5-1 to TRBJ1-2; D uncertain. This CDR3 is 14 amino acids long. The V end lost 4 bases, the J end lost 2 bases, and 12 bases lay between the germline ends. Germline CDR1 and CDR2: SGHRS and YFSETQ. CDR3 sequence: CASSPSPGNYGYTF. As DNA, the CDR3 is TGCGCCAGCAGCCCCTCGCCCGGGAACTATGGCTACACCTTC.

As for this clonotype: A much larger clonotype is one base distant, so this may be a read error. V and J are TRBV7-3 and TRBJ2-5; D possibly matches TRBD1 or TRBD2 (6 bases each). V was trimmed by 1 base and J by 12 bases, leaving 15 bases between them. The CDR3 sequence is 13 residues long. Germline V lookup: CDR1 SGHTA, CDR2 FQGTGA. The CDR3 bases are TGTGCCAGCAGCTTAAATAGAGGGGGGCCTAAGTACTTC. Amino acids: CASSLNRGGPKYF. The entire variable domain, with the rest obtained from reference TRBV7-3 and TRBJ2-5, is as follows: GAGVSQTPSNKVTEKGKYVELRCDPISGHTALYWYRQSLGQGPEFLIYFQGTGAADDSGLPNDRFFAVRPEGSVSTLKIQRTERGDSAVYLCASSLNRGGPKYFGPGTRLLVL.

This clonotype occurred many times. The chain carries TRBV6-5 and TRBJ1-6; D ambiguous. The CDR3 loop spans 16 amino acids. With 2 bases removed from V and 5 bases from J, the gap between germline ends came to 13 bases. Germline CDR1 MNHEY, CDR2 SVGAGI. The CDR3 DNA reads as TGTGCCAGCAGTTACCGACGCCCGGTCAATAATTCACCCCTCCACTTT. Protein: CASSYRRPVNNSPLHF.

This clonotype was seen repeatedly, ten times or more. Compared with germline, one end of the junction differs, possibly owing to a read error. The rearrangement uses TRBV13 and TRBJ1-1; D not resolved. The CDR3 covers 13 residues. Germline assignment: CDR1 PRHDT and CDR2 FYEKMQ (reference sequence). CDR3 nucleotide sequence: TGTGCCAGCGCCGGACGGTTGAACGCTGAAGCTTTCTTT. Its translation is CASAGRLNAEAFF.

Many counts were recorded for this clonotype. V is TRBV19 and J is TRBJ2-1; 8 positions agree with TRBD2. The V and J ends lost 4 bases and 7 bases, in that order; junction bases with no gene match: 12. This CDR3 spans 16 amino acids. Germline CDR1 reads LNHDA; CDR2 reads SQIVND (reference sequence). CDR3 loop: CASSKGAGVIWNEQFF. The CDR3 coding sequence is TGTGCCAGTAGTAAAGGAGCGGGAGTTATTTGGAATGAGCAGTTCTTC. The entire variable domain, with the rest obtained from reference TRBV19 and TRBJ2-1, is as follows: DGGITQSPKYLFRKEGQNVTLSCEQNLNHDAMYWYRQDPGQGLRLIYYSQIVNDFQKGDIAEGYSVSREKKESFPLTVTSAQKNPTAFYLCASSKGAGVIWNEQFFGPGTRLTVL.

The chain joins TRBV4-1 to TRBJ1-2, with D perhaps matching TRBD1 (5 bases). CDR1 MGHRA and CDR2 YSYEKL come from the germline V gene. The ends were cut back, 2 bases at V and 3 bases at J, with 13 bases in the middle. This CDR3 is built from 15 residues. The CDR3 sequence: CASSQPGRTDYGYTF. CDR3 coding DNA: TGCGCCAGCAGCCAACCAGGGAGGACTGACTATGGCTACACCTTC.

J is TRBJ2-7 and V is TRBV4-1; 9 bases fit TRBD1. The junction had 14 bases not matched to a gene; V was cut back by 3 bases and J by 5 bases. CDR3 length: 17 amino acids. Looked up from germline, CDR1 is MGHRA and CDR2 is YSYEKL. The CDR3 DNA sequence: TGCGCCAGCAGCCATCCTTTACCGGGACAGGGTGTCGACGAGCAGTACTTC. This encodes CASSHPLPGQGVDEQYF.

This clonotype has only one observation. V gene TRBV11-3 combines with J gene TRBJ1-2, with D possibly being TRBD1 (5 bases). Trimming left V 4 bases short and J 2 bases short, with 20 bases between. Germline V gene data show CDR1 as SGHNT and CDR2 as YENEEA. The CDR3 loop spans 17 amino acids. The DNA for the CDR3 is TGTGCCAGCAGCTCCCCGGTCGCGGGGCTCTGGAACTATGGCTACACCTTC. Its translation: CASSSPVAGLWNYGYTF.

There are a few counts of this clonotype. This chain links TRBV27 with TRBJ2-7, with no clear D. V was pared by 5 bases and J by 9 bases, with 17 bases between. Per the germline V gene, CDR1 is MNHEY and CDR2 is SMNVEV (reference sequence). The CDR3 consists of 13 residues. CDR3 amino acids: CASSPTAILSQYF. In DNA form, the CDR3 reads TGTGCCAGCAGTCCCACCGCCATTCTATCGCAGTACTTC.

In this sample, this clonotype turned up many times. The gene calls are TRBV6-5 and TRBJ1-2, with a tentative D call TRBD1 (5 bases). CDR3 size: 13 residues. Trimming took 6 bases from V and 2 from J, leaving 10 bases between them. The germline CDR1 and CDR2 sequences are MNHEY and SVGAGI. CDR3 nucleotide sequence: TGTGCCAGCAGGATCGACAGCAACTATGGCTACACCTTC. This sequence encodes CASRIDSNYGYTF.

This clonotype was recorded at least ten times. The chain employs TRBV6-2 or TRBV6-3 and TRBJ2-7; D uncertain. CDR3 size: 15 residues. The germline V gene encodes CDR1 MNHEY and CDR2 SVGEGT. V lost 6 bases, J lost 4 bases, and 19 bases lay in between. The DNA of the CDR3 is TGTGCCAGCAGCGCCCCCCGGATGGGGAATTACGAGCAGTACTTC. This encodes CASSAPRMGNYEQYF.

This clonotype was detected many times. V usage is TRBV6-1 and J usage is TRBJ1-6; D is possibly TRBD1 (6 bases). V was shortened by 6 bases and J by 10 bases, with 16 bases between the two germline ends. In germline, CDR1 is MNHNS, CDR2 SASEGT. The CDR3 has 14 amino acids. Here the CDR3 reads CASRVTGLWSPLHF. CDR3 in DNA: TGTGCCAGCAGGGTCACAGGGCTTTGGTCACCCCTCCACTTT.

This clonotype was counted between two and nine times. The chain combines TRBV5-1 with TRBJ2-2, with 7 bases identical to TRBD1. The CDR3 is 15 residues long. The germline CDR1 and CDR2 sequences are SGHRS and YFSETQ. V shed 2 bases and J 7 bases; nucleotides not matched to a gene: 8. The CDR3 DNA follows: TGCGCCAGCAGCTTAGTAAAGGGGGCAAACGGGGAGCTGTTTTTT. Translating it yields CASSLVKGANGELFF.

The V call is TRBV6-1, the J call TRBJ2-5, with 11 bases identical to TRBD1. V lost 5 bases to trimming and J lost 4 bases; unmatched junction nucleotides: 6. Germline lookup yields CDR1 MNHNS and CDR2 SASEGT. CDR3 length equals 15 residues. The CDR3 DNA sequence: TGTGCCAGCAGTAGTGGACAGGGGGCCGGAGAGACCCAGTACTTC. Translated: CASSSGQGAGETQYF.

This clonotype has at least ten counts. The gene calls are TRBV6-1 and TRBJ2-7; 7 nucleotides match TRBD2. Germline assignment: CDR1 MNHNS and CDR2 SASEGT. Unmatched junction bases numbered 5, after V lost 7 bases and J lost 2 bases. The CDR3 consists of 13 residues. The CDR3 here is CASTYSGTYEQYF. For the CDR3, the DNA is TGTGCCAGCACCTACAGCGGGACCTACGAGCAGTACTTC.

This clonotype was seen at least ten times. The chain combines TRBV24-1 with TRBJ1-2; D possibly corresponds to TRBD1 (5 bases). V gave up 0 bases and J gave up 8 bases, with 6 bases separating them. The CDR3 contains 12 residues. CDR1 is KGHDR, CDR2 SFDVKD, per germline. The chain's CDR3 is CATSDLRDGYTF. CDR3 sequence (DNA): TGTGCCACCAGTGATTTGAGGGACGGCTACACCTTC.

This clonotype turned up a few times. The genes are TRBV29-1 and TRBJ1-1, with TRBD1 matching 7 bases. The germline V gene encodes CDR1 SQVTM and CDR2 ANQGSEA. CDR3 length: 12 amino acids. J lost 1 base, V lost 7 bases, and 3 bases had no gene match. Here the CDR3 reads CSAGTANTEAFF. In DNA form, the CDR3 reads TGCAGCGCCGGGACAGCGAACACTGAAGCTTTCTTT.